This TCR beta chain was documented in a study of blood T cell repertoires in COVID-19. This CDR3 contains 16 residues. The germline V gene has CDR1 SGDLS and CDR2 YYNGEE. V lost 1 base and J lost 2, with 15 bases in between. The table came from immunoSEQ multiplex PCR; TCRdb's copy has only in-frame clones and leaves some out. Found here are about 140,000 clones, 70% to 90% of them singletons; the top ten hold less than 6.5%. The receptor was isolated from a human donor in a cohort sampled during active COVID-19. V gene TRBV9 combines with J gene TRBJ1-2; D perhaps matches TRBD1 (5 bases). Sequenced: peripheral blood. The CDR3 nucleotides are TGTGCCAGCAGCGTATATTCCCACGGGGGAAACTATGGCTACACCTTC. It is translated as CASSVYSHGGNYGYTF.